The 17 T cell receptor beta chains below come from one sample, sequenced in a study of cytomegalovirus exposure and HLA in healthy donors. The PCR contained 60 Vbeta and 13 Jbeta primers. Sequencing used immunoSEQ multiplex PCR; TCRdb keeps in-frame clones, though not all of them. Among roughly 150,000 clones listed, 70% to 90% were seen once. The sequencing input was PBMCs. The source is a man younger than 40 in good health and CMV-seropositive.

In nucleotides, the CDR3 is TGTGCCAGCAGCCCTACAGGGACCGTCTATGGCTACACCTTC. It is translated as CASSPTGTVYGYTF. The J gene is TRBJ1-2, the V gene TRBV7-2; D perhaps matches TRBD1 (6 bases). The V gene lost 5 bases and the J gene lost 4 bases, with 14 bases spanning the gap. Germline CDR1 is SGHTA and CDR2 is FQGNSA. This CDR3 has 14 amino acids.

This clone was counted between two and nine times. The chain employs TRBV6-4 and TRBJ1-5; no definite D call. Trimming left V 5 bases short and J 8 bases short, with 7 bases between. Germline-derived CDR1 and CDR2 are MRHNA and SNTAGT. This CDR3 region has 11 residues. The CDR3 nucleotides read TGTGCCAGCAGTCCTGTAGAGCCCCAGCATTTT. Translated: CASSPVEPQHF.

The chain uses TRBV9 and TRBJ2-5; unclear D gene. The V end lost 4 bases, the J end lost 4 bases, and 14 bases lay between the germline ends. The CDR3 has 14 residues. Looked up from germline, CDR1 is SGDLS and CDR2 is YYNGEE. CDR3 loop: CASSPRLAVETQYF. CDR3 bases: TGTGCCAGCAGCCCACGACTCGCTGTAGAGACCCAGTACTTC.

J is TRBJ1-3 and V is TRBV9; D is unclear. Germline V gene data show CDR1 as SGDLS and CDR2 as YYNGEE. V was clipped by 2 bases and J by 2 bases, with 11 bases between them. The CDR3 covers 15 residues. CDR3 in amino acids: CASSVSGEPGNTIYF. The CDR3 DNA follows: TGTGCCAGCAGCGTCTCGGGAGAGCCTGGAAACACCATATATTTT.

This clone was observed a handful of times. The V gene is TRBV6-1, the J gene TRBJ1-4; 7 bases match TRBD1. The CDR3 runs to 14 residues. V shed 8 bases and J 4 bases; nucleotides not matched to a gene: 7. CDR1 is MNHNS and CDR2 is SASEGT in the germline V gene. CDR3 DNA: TGTGCCAGCTGGACGGGGGACAGTAATGAAAAACTGTTTTTT. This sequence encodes CASWTGDSNEKLFF.

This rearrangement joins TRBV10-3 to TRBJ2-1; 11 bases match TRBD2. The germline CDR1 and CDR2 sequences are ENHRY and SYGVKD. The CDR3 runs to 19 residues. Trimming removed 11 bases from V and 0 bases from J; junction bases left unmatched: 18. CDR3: CASTPVTGLAVSSYNEQFF. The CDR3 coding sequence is TGTGCCTCCACCCCAGTAACGGGACTAGCGGTGAGCTCCTACAATGAGCAGTTCTTC.

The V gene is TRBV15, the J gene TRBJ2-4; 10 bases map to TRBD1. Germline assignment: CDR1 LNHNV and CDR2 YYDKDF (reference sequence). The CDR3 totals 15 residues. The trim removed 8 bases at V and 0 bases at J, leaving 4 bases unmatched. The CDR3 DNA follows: TGTGCCACCGCCAGACAGGGGGCAGCCAAAAACATTCAGTACTTC. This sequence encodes CATARQGAAKNIQYF. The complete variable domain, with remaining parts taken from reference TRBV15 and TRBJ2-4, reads DAMVIQNPRYQVTQFGKPVTLSCSQTLNHNVMYWYQQKSSQAPKLLFHYYDKDFNNEADTPDNFQSRRPNTSFCFLDIRSPGLGDTAMYLCATARQGAAKNIQYFGAGTRLSVL.

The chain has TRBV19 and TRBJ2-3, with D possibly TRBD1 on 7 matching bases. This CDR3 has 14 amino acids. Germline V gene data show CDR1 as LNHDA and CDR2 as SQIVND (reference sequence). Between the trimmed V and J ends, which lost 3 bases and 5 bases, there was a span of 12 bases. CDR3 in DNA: TGTGCCAGTAGTATGAGACAGGGAGGAGATACGCAGTATTTT. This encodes CASSMRQGGDTQYF.

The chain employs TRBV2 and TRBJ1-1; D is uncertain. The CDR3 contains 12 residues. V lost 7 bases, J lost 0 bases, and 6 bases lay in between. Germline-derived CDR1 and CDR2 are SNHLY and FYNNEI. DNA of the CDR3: TGTGCCAGCATTACAGTGAACACTGAAGCTTTCTTT. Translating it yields CASITVNTEAFF.

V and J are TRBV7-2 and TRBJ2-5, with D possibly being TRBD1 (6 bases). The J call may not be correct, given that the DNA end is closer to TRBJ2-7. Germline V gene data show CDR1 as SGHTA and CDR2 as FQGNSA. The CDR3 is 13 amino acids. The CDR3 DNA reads TGTGCCAGCAGTCAGGGGTTGGGGTACGAGCAGTACTTC. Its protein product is CASSQGLGYEQYF.

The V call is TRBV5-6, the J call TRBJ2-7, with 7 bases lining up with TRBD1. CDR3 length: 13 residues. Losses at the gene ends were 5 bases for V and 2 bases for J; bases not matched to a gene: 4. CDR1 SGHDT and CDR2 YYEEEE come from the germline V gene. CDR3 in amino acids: CASSPTGTYEQYF. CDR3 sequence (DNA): TGTGCCAGCAGTCCGACAGGGACCTACGAGCAGTACTTC.

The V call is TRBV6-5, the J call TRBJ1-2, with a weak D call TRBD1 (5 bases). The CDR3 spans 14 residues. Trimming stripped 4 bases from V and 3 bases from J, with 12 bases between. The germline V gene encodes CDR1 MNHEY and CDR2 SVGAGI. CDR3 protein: CASSWGGGDYGYTF. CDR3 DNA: TGTGCCAGCAGTTGGGGTGGGGGGGACTATGGCTACACCTTC.

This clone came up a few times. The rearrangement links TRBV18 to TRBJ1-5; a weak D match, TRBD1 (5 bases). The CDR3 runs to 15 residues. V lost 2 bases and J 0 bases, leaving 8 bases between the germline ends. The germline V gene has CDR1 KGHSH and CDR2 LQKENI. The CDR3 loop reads CASSPDSYSNQPQHF. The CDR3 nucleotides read TGTGCCAGCTCACCAGACAGTTATAGCAATCAGCCCCAGCATTTT.

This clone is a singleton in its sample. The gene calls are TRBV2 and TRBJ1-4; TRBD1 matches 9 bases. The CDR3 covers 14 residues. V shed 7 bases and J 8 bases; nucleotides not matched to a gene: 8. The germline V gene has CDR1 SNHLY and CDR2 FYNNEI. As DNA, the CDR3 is TGTGCCAGCACCCCGGACAGGGGAGGAGAAAAACTGTTTTTT. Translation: CASTPDRGGEKLFF.

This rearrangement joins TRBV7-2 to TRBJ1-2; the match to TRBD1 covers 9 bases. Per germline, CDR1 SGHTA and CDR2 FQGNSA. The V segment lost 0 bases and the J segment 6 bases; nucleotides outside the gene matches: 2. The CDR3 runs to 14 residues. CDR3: CASSLADRGNGYTF. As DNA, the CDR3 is TGTGCCAGCAGCTTAGCGGACAGGGGTAATGGCTACACCTTC.

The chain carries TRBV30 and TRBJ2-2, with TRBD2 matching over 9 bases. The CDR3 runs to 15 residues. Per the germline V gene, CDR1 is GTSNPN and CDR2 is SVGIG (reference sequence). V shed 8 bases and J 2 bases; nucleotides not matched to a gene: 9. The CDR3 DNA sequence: TGTGCCGGTTTTAGCGGGAGCCGAAACACCGGGGAGCTGTTTTTT. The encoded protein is CAGFSGSRNTGELFF. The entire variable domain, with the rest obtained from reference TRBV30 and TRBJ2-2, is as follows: SQTIHQWPATLVQPVGSPLSLECTVEGTSNPNLYWYRQAAGRGLQLLFYSVGIGQISSEVPQNLSASRPQDRQFILSSKKLLLSDSGFYLCAGFSGSRNTGELFFGEGSRLTVL.

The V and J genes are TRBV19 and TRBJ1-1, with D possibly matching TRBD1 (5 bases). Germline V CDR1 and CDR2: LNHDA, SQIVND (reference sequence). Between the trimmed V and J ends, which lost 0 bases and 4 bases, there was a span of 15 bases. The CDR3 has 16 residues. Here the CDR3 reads CASSIDPRGSTTEAFF. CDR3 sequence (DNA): TGTGCCAGTAGTATAGATCCACGGGGGAGTACCACTGAAGCTTTCTTT.